The present TCR beta chain was sequenced within a study of technical replicates of blood from a handful of donors. The germline V gene encodes CDR1 SGHTA and CDR2 FQGNSA. The V gene lost 5 bases and the J gene lost 2 bases, with 16 bases spanning the gap. The CDR3 spans 15 residues. TCRdb's copy holds only in-frame clones and misses some; the assay was immunoSEQ multiplex PCR. The data hold 70,000 to 90,000 clones, with approximately 92% observed a single time. The TCR originated in a human donor in good health. Source material: T cells isolated from PBMCs. V gene TRBV7-2 combines with J gene TRBJ2-7; a weak D match, TRBD2 (6 bases). In DNA form, the CDR3 reads TGTGCCAGCAGCCCCGTTGCGGGACCCACCTACGAGCAGTACTTC. It codes for CASSPVAGPTYEQYF.